The 9 T cell receptor beta chains listed next were all sequenced from one sample in a study of T cell changes during pregnancy in multiple sclerosis. Profiled with immunoSEQ multiplex PCR; TCRdb holds only in-frame clones, not every one. Here the sample spans 75,000 to 95,000 clones, around 93% being singletons. This specimen consisted of peripheral blood, obtained before pregnancy. Every receptor here comes from a female donor with multiple sclerosis, enrolled in a pregnancy study.

The chain couples TRBV11-2 to TRBJ2-3, with TRBD2 as a possible D gene (5 bases). CDR1 and CDR2 from the germline V gene are SGHAT and FQNNGV. The germline V and J ends were trimmed by 1 base and 2 bases, with 13 bases remaining between them. The CDR3 is made up of 16 amino acids. CDR3 region: CASSLGASGLTDTQYF. CDR3 nucleotides: TGTGCCAGCAGCTTAGGAGCCAGCGGACTCACAGATACGCAGTATTTT. Looking up the rest from reference TRBV11-2 and TRBJ2-3 gives the full variable domain: EAGVAQSPRYKIIEKRQSVAFWCNPISGHATLYWYQQILGQGPKLLIQFQNNGVVDDSQLPKDRFSAERLKGVDSTLKIQPAKLEDSAVYLCASSLGASGLTDTQYFGPGTRLTVL.

CDR3 region: CASSQDPTVGGELFF. DNA for the CDR3: TGCGCCAGCAGCCAAGATCCCACAGTCGGCGGGGAGCTGTTTTTT. The V and J genes are TRBV4-3 and TRBJ2-2; D is uncertain. Germline loops: CDR1 LGHNA, CDR2 YSLEER. The V end was cut by 0 bases, the J end by 7 bases, with 12 bases between. The CDR3 covers 15 residues.

This chain uses TRBV14 with TRBJ2-3, with 7 bases lining up with TRBD2. CDR3 length equals 17 residues. Germline CDR1 reads SGHDN; CDR2 reads FVKESK. With V trimmed by 0 bases and J by 5 bases, 11 bases remained unmatched. CDR3 nucleotide sequence: TGTGCCAGCAGCCAAGATTGGGCTAGCGGCCCTAGAGATACGCAGTATTTT. It translates to CASSQDWASGPRDTQYF.

The chain couples TRBV6-5 to TRBJ1-2, with a possible D match to TRBD1 (5 bases). The germline V gene encodes CDR1 MNHEY and CDR2 SVGAGI. The CDR3 is 15 amino acids. Trimming took off 2 bases at V and 6 bases at J, with 16 bases between the two ends. The CDR3 here is CASSYTGRVTHGYTF. The CDR3 nucleotides read TGTGCCAGCAGTTACACGGGCAGGGTTACGCATGGCTACACCTTC.

J is TRBJ2-1 and V is TRBV7-9, with a tentative D call TRBD1 (7 bases). CDR1 and CDR2 from the germline V gene are SEHNR and FQNEAQ (reference sequence). V was clipped by 4 bases and J by 7 bases, with 17 bases between them. The CDR3 contains 15 residues. CDR3 DNA: TGTGCCAGCAGCTCCCGACAGGGAGGTCAGAATGAGCAGTTCTTC. Its protein is CASSSRQGGQNEQFF.

The chain couples TRBV5-4 to TRBJ2-5; maybe TRBD1 (5 bases). Germline V CDR1 and CDR2: SGHNT, YYREEE (reference sequence). Trimming took off 0 bases at V and 1 base at J, with 10 bases between the two ends. The CDR3 runs to 15 residues. The DNA for the CDR3 is TGTGCCAGCAGCTTGGGGCCCAGGGCCCAAGAGACCCAGTACTTC. Translating gives CASSLGPRAQETQYF.

The chain is built from TRBV9 and TRBJ1-1; TRBD1 is a possible D gene (6 bases). V was clipped by 2 bases and J by 1 base, with 24 bases between them. The CDR3 extends over 19 amino acids. CDR1 is SGDLS and CDR2 is YYNGEE in the germline V gene. The CDR3 region is CASSVNPNSDRPGNTEAFF. CDR3 nucleotides: TGTGCCAGCAGCGTCAACCCGAATAGCGACAGGCCGGGGAACACTGAAGCTTTCTTT.

The chain recombines TRBV7-3 with TRBJ2-5; 10 bases fit TRBD2. The CDR3 is 15 amino acids. V shed 3 bases and J 3 bases; nucleotides not matched to a gene: 4. Germline loops: CDR1 SGHTA, CDR2 FQGTGA. CDR3 nucleotides: TGTGCCAGCAGCTTCCTAGCGGGGGCAGAAGAGACCCAGTACTTC. Protein product: CASSFLAGAEETQYF.

V is TRBV18 and J is TRBJ2-1, with 15 bases matching TRBD2. Germline CDR1 is KGHSH and CDR2 is LQKENI. The CDR3 runs to 21 residues. J gave up 1 base and V 0 bases, and 10 bases lay outside the gene matches. DNA of the CDR3: TGTGCCAGCTCACCACCGGTGGGACTAGCGGGGGGCCCAACGTCCTACAATGAGCAGTTCTTC. Its translation: CASSPPVGLAGGPTSYNEQFF.